These 3 T cell receptor beta chains share one sample of origin, sequenced in a study of shared clonotypes between healthy human individuals. Data came from immunoSEQ multiplex PCR; TCRdb stores just in-frame clones and leaves some out. The table records approximately 330,000 clones, around 79% of them present only once. Sequenced sample: memory CD4+ T cells sorted from blood. Subset defined: CD45RA-negative fraction. These receptor sequences come from a man under 40 in good health.

The CDR3 nucleotides read TGCGCCAGCAGCTTGTCCGGGACAGATAATGAAAAACTGTTTTTT. Residues: CASSLSGTDNEKLFF. The V gene is TRBV5-1, the J gene TRBJ1-4, with 7 bases identical to TRBD1. Trimming at V came to 1 base and at J to 4 bases, leaving 4 bases not matched to a gene. The CDR3 is 15 residues long. Germline values: CDR1 SGHRS, CDR2 YFSETQ.

This chain links TRBV15 with TRBJ2-7; D unclear. The CDR3 loop spans 16 amino acids. Germline loops: CDR1 LNHNV, CDR2 YYDKDF (reference sequence). Between the trimmed V and J ends, which lost 0 bases and 0 bases, there was a span of 12 bases. In DNA form, the CDR3 reads TGTGCCACCAGCAGAGAATTCACCTCAAGCTCCTACGAGCAGTACTTC. It specifies CATSREFTSSSYEQYF.

The chain combines TRBV28 with TRBJ1-1; no firm D call. Germline CDR1 is MDHEN and CDR2 is SYDVKM. The CDR3 spans 14 residues. The germline V and J ends were trimmed by 3 bases and 0 bases, with 8 bases remaining between them. The CDR3 nucleotides are TGTGCCAGCAGTTTTATGGTGATGAACACTGAAGCTTTCTTT. This codes for CASSFMVMNTEAFF.